The subject of this entry is one TCR beta chain. The data originate from a study of long-term antiretroviral therapy in people with HIV. CDR3 length: 17 residues. The germline gives CDR1 LNHDA, CDR2 SQIVND (reference sequence). Trimming at V came to 3 bases and at J to 2 bases, leaving 3 bases not matched to a gene. The assay used was immunoSEQ (version v3.0), run at survey level. Produced via immunoSEQ multiplex PCR; TCRdb's table is partial and in-frame only. The sample records about 19,000 clones, 91% being singletons. The chain is built from TRBV19 and TRBJ2-3; 15 nucleotides line up with TRBD2. This receptor was identified in a man aged 50 to 60 with HIV. The sequencing used unsorted PBMCs, collected 3 years after starting antiretroviral therapy. The CDR3 sequence is CASSIGTSGGITDTQYF. CDR3 bases: TGTGCCAGTAGTATCGGGACTAGCGGGGGGATCACAGATACGCAGTATTTT.